This TCR beta chain derives from a study of beta chain features in type 1 diabetes listed by TCRdb under 2018. Study-level background: Mean age, gender distribution, total cell number and subset yield were not different between patients and healthy donors. Across all samples, roughly 110,000,000 sorted cells were examined, and cell number per subset correlated strongly with RNA yield. The study compared TCRB repertoires of sorted circulating CD4+ T cell subsets between recently diagnosed type 1 diabetes patients and matched healthy donors. Whereas all 28 donors provided naive and central memory subsets, regulatory and stem cell-like memory subsets were isolated from just 8 patients and roughly 8 healthy donors. Results the study describes overall, beyond this receptor: Type 1 diabetes patients showed a moderate but significant shortening of TCRB CDR3 length in all four CD4+ subsets. Shorter templates might be favored by PCR, yet because patient and control samples were amplified and corrected together, any such skew would affect both groups equally. Sequencing cDNA rather than genomic DNA could over-represent highly expressing activated cells, although activation and CD3 levels did not differ between groups. Patients with type 1 diabetes made fewer insertions and deleted more nucleotides at VDJ recombination sites, implying thymic rearrangement abnormalities. Because the HLA sub-analyses included only small numbers of individuals, any influence of HLA type on TCRB rearrangement was left unresolved. Naive, central memory and regulatory TCRB repertoires appeared more similar among patients than among healthy donors.

The table lists this clone with a count of one. The target of this receptor is not known. No much larger clone exists at a distance of one base, and base qualities are not known. V loses 4 bases at its end and J loses 8 bases; junction bases beyond the gene matches: 8. From the germline V gene, CDR1 is SGHRS and CDR2 is YFSETQ. The CDR3 holds 14 amino acids from the cysteine to the phenylalanine. Only CDR3 DNA is held: 42 bases, read in frame from base 1. The entire isolated RNA was reverse transcribed using the High Capacity cDNA Reverse Transcription Kit, and thus expressed TCRB transcripts were sequenced. Deep immunoSEQ sequencing was performed on naive, central memory and regulatory T cell samples, with an average of about 3.6 million total reads per sample. Sorted cells were lysed in RLT buffer, and RNA was extracted using DNase-treated RNeasy Micro or Mini kits according to cell number. To prevent cross-contamination, each cell subset was processed individually, whereas patient and healthy donor samples were processed jointly. The immunoSEQ multiplex PCR was used to amplify TCRB sequences from cDNA, generating 87-bp fragments that spanned the CDR3 region. The amplicons were sequenced using the Illumina HiSeq platform. In the original analysis: PCR bias was computationally corrected using synthetic template baselines, reads within Hamming distance 2 were collapsed, and singletons that could not be merged were discarded. Reads were aligned against IMGT to assign V, D and J genes, CDR3 length and insertions or deletions at six rearrangement sites. Within each subset, clonotype counts were normalized to the number of sorted cells before true diversity and Gini coefficients were calculated with the tcR R package. The overlap coefficient, calculated on TCRB nucleotide sequences, was used to quantify repertoire sharing. TCRdb carries this immuneACCESS record with in-frame sequences only. Its versions omit some clonotypes, under half of them owing to an unresolved V gene in the studies checked, with the rest unexplained. V, J and clone size derive from that table, while D and trimming were established from the DNA sequence. The sample has 50,000 to 70,000 clones on record, 52% of them singletons. The ten largest clonotypes hold approximately 2.5% of the sample.

From each donor, a single peripheral blood sample of approximately 0.11 L on average was drawn into heparinised tubes. Using a panel that included CD45RO, CCR7, CD25, CD127, CD95 and CD27, naive, central memory, regulatory and stem cell-like memory CD4+ T cells were sorted on a BD FACSAria II. All sorted populations exceeded 98% purity. PBMCs were separated immediately by Lymphoprep density gradient centrifugation and were stained directly, without being cultured. To minimize batch effects, samples were stained and sorted in pairs, one healthy donor with one patient per experiment. The V gene is TRBV5-1 and the J gene is TRBJ2-3; 9 central bases correspond to TRBD2. The source is a woman between 35 and 50 years old with type 1 diabetes. The sample taken for sequencing was Tregs from blood. The cell subset or site label for this specimen denotes: regulatory CD4+ T cells. The nucleotide sequence reads TGCGCCAGCAGCCAGGGACTAGCCGCCGGTACGCAGTATTTT. Its product reads: CASSQGLAAGTQYF.